Sequencing of this T cell receptor (beta chain) was carried out in a study of cytomegalovirus exposure and HLA in healthy donors (dated by TCRdb to 2016 to 2017). With respect to the entire study: An earlier analysis of about 560 of the donors reported 276 Gb of sequence data and about 120 million unique TCR beta sequences obtained from about 179 million T cells. Of the 300 to 450 genotyped donors, more than 75% were placed in the genetic ancestry cluster associated with self-reported Caucasian donors. In an earlier analysis of 587 of the donors, high-throughput TCR beta sequencing was used to judge whether each TCR beta V gene segment behaved as functional or pseudogenic. In addition to the first cohort of approximately 670 subjects, a separate validation cohort of approximately 130 different subjects was used. Four to six DR-DQ haplotypes were handled as single units for association and clustering, since linkage in the cohort was strong. A later genetic analysis took genome-wide SNP genotypes for about three fifths of the 666 donors and used that subset as a discovery cohort. Donor age, sex, ethnicity and CMV serostatus were collected together with the repertoire data. Typing coverage varied by locus: about 620-630 donors for A, B, C, DRB1 and DQB1; around 560 for DQA1; around 610 for DPA1; roughly 470 for DPB1. High-throughput TCR immunosequencing, statistical association of individual TCRs with disease status, and machine learning were combined to predict cytomegalovirus infection status. The study used immunosequencing to profile the T cell repertoires of several hundred subjects and linked those repertoires to cytomegalovirus serostatus. All discovery cohort repertoires had been generated using a single sequencing platform. Among over 350 genotyped donors of the cohort, an average of approximately 230,000 unique TCR beta nucleotide sequences were sequenced per donor, around 20% of them non-productive. The later analysis used no new phenotypic data to find candidate immune exposures, relying instead on TCR beta sequences and their occurrence across donors. The study aimed to test whether cataloging public T cell receptors could reveal signatures of past pathogen exposure. An early release covering roughly 580 HLA-typed donors comprised about 300 gigabases of sequencing data and around 86 million unique TCR sequences. Both class I and class II loci were covered by HLA typing, at four-digit resolution. In a later analysis, previously published TCR beta repertoires from 550 to 700 donors were re-analyzed and high-resolution HLA genotyping was added so that TCR occurrence patterns could be studied.

In the case of this clone: The antigen this receptor binds is unknown. The record has no base qualities; no much larger clone is one base away.

The germline V gene encodes CDR1 SEHNR and CDR2 FQNEAQ (reference sequence). From cysteine to phenylalanine, the CDR3 is 11 amino acids long. CDR3 DNA is the only sequence kept; it has 33 bases, read in frame from the first base. Beyond this particular receptor, the publication reports: In the study, roughly 160 TCR beta chains were listed as associated with cytomegalovirus. Because HLA typing was missing for some donors at each locus, association tests included only the typed subset. CMV serostatus was the only immune exposure information available for the cohort. In a later genetic analysis, fewer N-insertions in productive TCRs were reported among donors in an Asian-associated ancestry cluster than the roughly 700-donor mean. According to a later analysis, parvovirus B19, influenza, CMV and Epstein-Barr virus appeared linked to several top co-occurrence clusters. The presence/absence analyses assumed that sequencing depth was roughly uniform across donors, and that assumption may not be true. In this cohort, only TCR beta chains were sequenced, and detectable features were limited by the absence of alpha or paired-chain data. The authors suggested that the approach could potentially be extended to other disease states and immunological phenotypes. Some IMGT-functional V segments, including TRBV6-2 and TRBV6-3, could not be distinguished by the 87-base-pair reads and were therefore excluded. In a later analysis, HLA-associated TCR beta chains were found to be more clonally expanded and to have lower generation probabilities than equally common non-associated chains. While some public TCRs were present in many individuals, most TCR sequences turned up only very rarely across donors. Assigning TCR associations to individual alleles was difficult when HLA alleles, especially DR and DQ, strongly co-occurred. According to a later analysis, TCR association rates differed among HLA loci, with DRB1 alleles showing the most associated TCRs and HLA-C alleles showing the fewest. A cluster of highly shared sequence variants was judged likely to be a technical artifact of the sequencing pipeline. In vitro tests confirmed that a few of the cytomegalovirus-associated TCR beta chains recognize cytomegalovirus antigens. A later analysis found that most CMV-associated TCR beta chains appeared HLA-restricted, with HLA associations seemingly driven largely by CMV exposure. Correlated functional status among segregating V segments might reflect linkage disequilibrium, but an unknown experimental factor could not be ruled out. At a false discovery rate of 0.05, a later analysis linked 15,000 to 20,000 TCR beta sequences to specific HLA alleles. A further reported finding was that TCR beta sequences accurately predicted the HLA-A and HLA-B alleles for most subjects in the first cohort. An earlier analysis of several hundred of the donors showed that most TCR beta V segments appeared in productive rearrangements either about 87% or about 30% of the time, which broadly matched IMGT annotations. The classifier was reported to diagnose cytomegalovirus status with high specificity and sensitivity in both the original and validation cohorts. Because counts were too low, some 16 rarely observed V segments, including chromosome 9 orphons, were excluded from the earlier analysis of around 640 of the donors. An association between a missense DCLRE1C variant and V-gene and J-gene trimming of TCR beta chains was found in a later genetic analysis and replicated in an independent cohort.

The library was built by means of the immunoSEQ multiplex PCR assay. For the multiplex PCR, a mixture combining 60 forward primers for TCR Vbeta segments and 13 reverse primers for TCR Jbeta segments was used. A multiplex PCR assay on genomic DNA amplified the CDR3 region of rearranged TCR beta genes. The amplified TCR beta libraries were sequenced on the Illumina HiSeq System as 87-base-pair reads. As for how the authors treated the data: Across the 670 or so repertoires, a later analysis counted approximately 83 million unique TCR beta chains, around 11 million of which were shared by at least two donors. To remove PCR and sequencing errors, raw reads were error-corrected and collapsed into unique sequences using a nearest-neighbor algorithm that merged closely related sequences. V, D and J gene segments were assigned by aligning CDR3 sequences to IMGT reference sequences. For a sequence to be retained, at least a six-nucleotide match to both a V gene segment and a J gene segment was required. Rearrangements were called productive when the CDR3 lacked stop codons and stayed in frame with V and J; all others were non-productive. Following IMGT convention, CDR3 was defined as the stretch from the second conserved V-encoded cysteine up to the conserved J-encoded phenylalanine. In an earlier analysis of roughly 580 of the donors, sequences lacking an unambiguous match to a single V gene segment were excluded. An earlier analysis of 550 to 650 of the donors classified V segments as functional when productive rearrangements were above 56.7% and as segregating when the standard deviation between donors was above 5%. A statistical classification framework was built to diagnose cytomegalovirus status from the catalog of TCR beta chain sequences. In a later analysis, TCR nucleotide sequences were compared against IMGT/GENE-DB human TR gene sequences so that V and J genes could be assigned. A later analysis assigned CDR3 sequences and most-parsimonious VDJ recombination scenarios with the TCRdist pipeline. In a later analysis, each TCR beta chain was defined by its CDR3 amino acid sequence together with its V-gene family, and reads without a unique V-gene family were excluded. A later analysis removed 450 to 600 highly shared, low-generation-probability nucleotide sequences to deal with suspected cross-contamination and a sequencing artifact. In a later analysis, a clonal expansion index for each public chain was calculated from normalized within-repertoire ranks of inferred template counts. In a later analysis, generation probabilities were computed with a VDJ recombination model fitted to out-of-frame rearrangements, and the resulting probabilities were checked against IGoR. Hypergeometric tests were used in a later analysis to score TCR-TCR, TCR-HLA and TCR-CMV co-occurrence, with a repertoire-size bias correction applied to the TCR pairs. In a later analysis, false discovery rates were estimated by permuting HLA or CMV assignments 20 times. In a later analysis, co-occurring TCRs were grouped using DBSCAN, and TCRdist sequence similarity was added for clustering within HLA-allele-positive subsets. Co-occurrence clustering excluded repertoires with fewer than 30,000 or more than 120,000 public chains, plus five with anomalous nucleotide sharing. The table was pulled from immuneACCESS by TCRdb, which kept in-frame rearrangements only. Such tables lose some clones; where checked, under half of the loss comes from unresolved V genes, and the rest has no known cause. V, J and clone size are those of that table, while D and trimming were read from the DNA. In this sample the table shows 140,000 or so clones, less than 9.5% of which occur a single time. The ten biggest clones cover about 2% of the sample.

In total, around 600 healthy bone marrow donors made up the cohort. At the time of sampling, every cohort member was nominally healthy, though immune exposures that went unrecorded were likely present. The donor was CMV seronegative and was included in the group of hundreds of seronegative cohort members. Every donor gave a peripheral blood sample, and the peripheral blood mononuclear cells from that sample were used for TCR beta sequencing. The Qiagen DNeasy Blood Extraction Kit was used to extract genomic DNA from the blood cell samples. The chain links TRBV7-9 with TRBJ2-5; 5 matching bases give a weak D call of TRBD1. The J call is uncertain, as TRBJ2-7 better fits the DNA end. The specimen sequenced was PBMCs. The clonotype was recovered from a male donor in good health and CMV-seronegative. CDR3 loop: CASSGATEQYF. The sequence in DNA is TGTGCCAGCAGCGGGGCCACCGAGCAGTACTTC.